The rows below give T cell receptor beta chains drawn from one sample of a study of blood T cells in healthy people across ages. TCRdb re-called the 5' RACE reads with MiXCR, one entry per CDR3 protein. The sample includes about 1 million distinct CDR3 sequences, roughly a quarter of them seen just once. This sample was shared with a second study, whose subject was T cells of mothers and their children.

Input material: blood. These receptors were collected from a girl aged 2 to 9 in good health. Each CDR3 is given with its conserved first and last residue. The order of the fields is clone size, J gene, V gene, D gene, CDR3 protein. D genes are given only for firm matches. Size is omitted from some rows. Given values are once, few, many or a class for expanded clones.

clone size: -; J gene: TRBJ2-5; V gene: TRBV5-1; D gene: -; CDR3 protein: CASSYSDAEETQYF
clone size: few; J gene: TRBJ2-3; V gene: TRBV7-6; D gene: -; CDR3 protein: CASSLEQTDTQYF
clone size: -; J gene: TRBJ2-1; V gene: TRBV5-1; D gene: -; CDR3 protein: CASMEEAVYNEQFF
clone size: -; J gene: TRBJ2-6; V gene: TRBV5-6; D gene: -; CDR3 protein: CASSLAPLGHSGANVLTF
clone size: -; J gene: TRBJ2-5; V gene: TRBV20-1; D gene: -; CDR3 protein: CSASYIETQYF
clone size: -; J gene: TRBJ1-1; V gene: TRBV6-6; D gene: -; CDR3 protein: CASRPPEGDTEAFF
clone size: -; J gene: TRBJ2-5; V gene: TRBV7-3; D gene: -; CDR3 protein: CASSRGPEWETQYF
clone size: -; J gene: TRBJ1-2; V gene: TRBV4-3; D gene: TRBD1; CDR3 protein: CASSQDRETGRYGYTF
clone size: few; J gene: TRBJ2-1; V gene: TRBV7-2; D gene: TRBD2; CDR3 protein: CASSVTSGMASYNEQFF
clone size: -; J gene: TRBJ1-4; V gene: TRBV6-1; D gene: -; CDR3 protein: CASSTEGSFGKLFF
clone size: few; J gene: TRBJ1-2; V gene: TRBV12-3/TRBV12-4; D gene: -; CDR3 protein: CASSANLGYTF
clone size: -; J gene: TRBJ2-3; V gene: TRBV29-1; D gene: TRBD1; CDR3 protein: CSVETGGGRDTQYF
clone size: -; J gene: TRBJ1-4; V gene: TRBV3-1; D gene: -; CDR3 protein: CASGVGAGEKLFF
clone size: -; J gene: TRBJ2-3; V gene: TRBV20-1; D gene: -; CDR3 protein: CSARGVTDTQYF
clone size: -; J gene: TRBJ2-7; V gene: TRBV29-1; D gene: TRBD1; CDR3 protein: CSVEATGESYEQYF
clone size: -; J gene: TRBJ2-5; V gene: TRBV4-1; D gene: TRBD2; CDR3 protein: CASSQDRLAGEYQETQYF
clone size: few; J gene: TRBJ2-3; V gene: TRBV7-6; D gene: -; CDR3 protein: CASRPLQGKPDTQYF
clone size: -; J gene: TRBJ2-1; V gene: TRBV29-1; D gene: TRBD2; CDR3 protein: CSTATSGGRDEQFF
clone size: few; J gene: TRBJ1-1; V gene: TRBV27; D gene: TRBD1; CDR3 protein: CASSDRGRDTEAFF
clone size: -; J gene: TRBJ2-7; V gene: TRBV7-9; D gene: -; CDR3 protein: CASVNSLSYEQYF
clone size: -; J gene: TRBJ2-3; V gene: TRBV14; D gene: -; CDR3 protein: CASSQDVVEDTQYF
clone size: -; J gene: TRBJ2-7; V gene: TRBV7-9; D gene: TRBD2; CDR3 protein: CASGRGLAGGEQYF
clone size: -; J gene: TRBJ2-1; V gene: TRBV6-5; D gene: -; CDR3 protein: CASSYTEAIEQFF
clone size: -; J gene: TRBJ2-1; V gene: TRBV7-9; D gene: -; CDR3 protein: CASRPLGPYNEQFF
clone size: few; J gene: TRBJ2-1; V gene: TRBV18; D gene: -; CDR3 protein: CASSHGGDNEQFF
clone size: -; J gene: TRBJ2-7; V gene: TRBV3-1; D gene: TRBD2; CDR3 protein: CASSQDYPTSGRGYEQYF
clone size: -; J gene: TRBJ1-2; V gene: TRBV7-6; D gene: -; CDR3 protein: CASRSREGYTF
clone size: few; J gene: -; V gene: TRBV24-1; D gene: TRBD1; CDR3 protein: CATSDPGTGPNEQYF
clone size: -; J gene: TRBJ2-5; V gene: TRBV12-3/TRBV12-4; D gene: -; CDR3 protein: CASSQREFQETQYF
clone size: few; J gene: TRBJ1-2; V gene: TRBV6-4; D gene: TRBD1; CDR3 protein: CATQGDRKHGYTF
clone size: few; J gene: TRBJ2-1; V gene: TRBV7-9; D gene: TRBD2; CDR3 protein: CASSLAPSGGVHEQFF
clone size: -; J gene: TRBJ1-1; V gene: TRBV12-3/TRBV12-4; D gene: -; CDR3 protein: CASSLVGRLSEAFF
clone size: many; J gene: TRBJ2-5; V gene: TRBV28; D gene: TRBD1; CDR3 protein: CASSFRDRGPQETQYF
clone size: few; J gene: TRBJ1-4; V gene: TRBV7-2; D gene: -; CDR3 protein: CASSLDSGNEKLFF
clone size: many; J gene: TRBJ2-1; V gene: TRBV12-3/TRBV12-4; D gene: TRBD2; CDR3 protein: CASSSPGLGENEQFF
clone size: -; J gene: TRBJ2-4; V gene: TRBV15; D gene: -; CDR3 protein: CATSRVAGNIQYF
clone size: few; J gene: TRBJ1-5; V gene: TRBV29-1; D gene: -; CDR3 protein: CSVGIREGQPQHF
clone size: -; J gene: TRBJ1-1; V gene: TRBV27; D gene: -; CDR3 protein: CASSRTGPNTEAFF
clone size: -; J gene: TRBJ2-2; V gene: TRBV25-1; D gene: -; CDR3 protein: CASSEGSGTRYTGELFF
clone size: few; J gene: TRBJ1-1; V gene: TRBV7-9; D gene: -; CDR3 protein: CASSLGQFEAFF
clone size: -; J gene: TRBJ2-3; V gene: TRBV7-9; D gene: TRBD2; CDR3 protein: CASTVRSGGREDTQYF
clone size: few; J gene: TRBJ2-3; V gene: TRBV29-1; D gene: TRBD2; CDR3 protein: CSPVLAGITDTQYF
clone size: -; J gene: TRBJ2-1; V gene: TRBV20-1; D gene: -; CDR3 protein: CSARWHSAEQFF
clone size: -; J gene: TRBJ1-2; V gene: TRBV29-1; D gene: -; CDR3 protein: CSWGDNYGYTF
clone size: few; J gene: TRBJ1-2; V gene: TRBV11-2; D gene: -; CDR3 protein: CASSSFNYNLNYGYTF
clone size: -; J gene: TRBJ1-1; V gene: TRBV6-1; D gene: -; CDR3 protein: CASEGGRMNTEAFF
clone size: few; J gene: TRBJ1-2; V gene: TRBV5-5; D gene: TRBD1; CDR3 protein: CASSLGDSNYGYTF
clone size: few; J gene: TRBJ2-1; V gene: TRBV29-1; D gene: -; CDR3 protein: CSAGQPDNNEQFF
clone size: -; J gene: TRBJ2-1; V gene: TRBV4-1; D gene: TRBD1; CDR3 protein: CASKGQGGNEQFF
clone size: -; J gene: TRBJ2-7; V gene: TRBV20-1; D gene: -; CDR3 protein: CSARERRVSLYEQYF
clone size: -; J gene: TRBJ1-4; V gene: TRBV20-1; D gene: -; CDR3 protein: CSARGRASPLKGLTTNEKLFF
clone size: -; J gene: TRBJ2-3; V gene: TRBV3-1; D gene: -; CDR3 protein: CASSQDSRDTQYF